This entry lists 8 T cell receptor beta chains sequenced from one sample in a study of blood T cell repertoires in COVID-19 (TCRdb year 2020). The library was generated by the immunoSEQ multiplex PCR assay. TCRdb carries this immuneACCESS record with in-frame sequences only. Its versions omit some clonotypes, under half of them owing to an unresolved V gene in the studies checked, with the rest unexplained. For this sample the table gives around 130,000 clones, of which 82% were detected only once. The leading ten clones occupy roughly 4.3% of the sample. Sequencing was done on a sample of peripheral blood. Source of these receptors: a woman between 65 and 79 years old with acute or convalescent COVID-19.

This clone was picked up a small number of times. The V call is TRBV30, the J call TRBJ1-1; D is unclear. The V end lost 4 bases, the J end lost 10 bases, and 16 bases lay between the germline ends. The CDR3 length is 12 residues. Germline CDR1 reads GTSNPN; CDR2 reads SVGIG (reference sequence). The CDR3 DNA is TGTGCCTGGACCACCCGGAGTGGGAGAGCTTTCTTT. Translating gives CAWTTRSGRAFF.

The chain carries TRBV19 and TRBJ2-3; D ambiguous. The CDR3 consists of 16 residues. Germline values: CDR1 LNHDA, CDR2 SQIVND (reference sequence). V lost 3 bases to trimming and J lost 0 bases, with 13 bases between them. The CDR3 region has the DNA TGTGCCAGTAGTATTATTGGCGGTTTCAGCACAGATACGCAGTATTTT. Translation gives CASSIIGGFSTDTQYF.

This rearrangement joins TRBV4-1 to TRBJ2-5, with 13 nucleotides matching TRBD2. Germline loops: CDR1 MGHRA, CDR2 YSYEKL. The CDR3 is 17 amino acids. V lost 1 base to trimming and J lost 6 bases; unmatched junction nucleotides: 8. The CDR3 DNA follows: TGCGCCAGCAGCCAAGGACTAGCGGGGGGAGGTTTAAAGACCCAGTACTTC. Translating it yields CASSQGLAGGGLKTQYF.

This rearrangement joins TRBV12-3 or TRBV12-4 to TRBJ1-5; D is ambiguous. CDR3 length: 13 amino acids. V was trimmed by 5 bases and J by 8 bases, leaving 13 bases between them. The CDR3 sequence: CASSPLAREPQHF. In nucleotides, the CDR3 is TGTGCCAGCAGTCCCTTAGCGAGAGAGCCCCAGCATTTT.

In the case of this clone: The same CDR3 also results from other DNA sequences found in this sample. V and J are TRBV18 and TRBJ1-5; maybe TRBD1 (5 bases). V was shortened by 3 bases and J by 5 bases, with 11 bases between the two germline ends. Germline assignment: CDR1 KGHSH and CDR2 LQKENI. The CDR3 extends over 14 amino acids. The CDR3 coding sequence is TGTGCCAGCTCACCGCCCGGGGACTATCAGCCCCAGCATTTT. Protein: CASSPPGDYQPQHF.

This clone was seen only once. The V call is TRBV7-9, the J call TRBJ2-1; TRBD2 matches at 15 bases. V shed 0 bases and J 7 bases; nucleotides not matched to a gene: 4. The CDR3 covers 17 residues. CDR1 and CDR2 from the germline V gene are SEHNR and FQNEAQ (reference sequence). The CDR3 sequence is CASSLAAGLAGGNEQFF. For the CDR3, the DNA is TGTGCCAGCAGCTTAGCAGCGGGACTAGCGGGGGGTAATGAGCAGTTCTTC.

The chain couples TRBV7-9 to TRBJ1-1; TRBD1 agrees at 10 bases. J was trimmed by 2 bases and V by 10 bases; bases with no gene match: 4. Per the germline V gene, CDR1 is SEHNR and CDR2 is FQNEAQ (reference sequence). This CDR3 spans 13 amino acids. CDR3 coding DNA: TGTGCCACCCGACAGGGGGCAAACACTGAAGCTTTCTTT. Amino acids: CATRQGANTEAFF.

The CDR3 DNA sequence: TGTGCCAGCAGCCCTCTAGCGGGAGAGCAAGAGACCCAGTACTTC. Its protein is CASSPLAGEQETQYF. The chain employs TRBV11-3 and TRBJ2-5; 10 bases match TRBD2. The V segment lost 5 bases and the J segment 2 bases; nucleotides outside the gene matches: 5. Germline CDR1 reads SGHNT; CDR2 reads YENEEA. The CDR3 runs to 15 residues.